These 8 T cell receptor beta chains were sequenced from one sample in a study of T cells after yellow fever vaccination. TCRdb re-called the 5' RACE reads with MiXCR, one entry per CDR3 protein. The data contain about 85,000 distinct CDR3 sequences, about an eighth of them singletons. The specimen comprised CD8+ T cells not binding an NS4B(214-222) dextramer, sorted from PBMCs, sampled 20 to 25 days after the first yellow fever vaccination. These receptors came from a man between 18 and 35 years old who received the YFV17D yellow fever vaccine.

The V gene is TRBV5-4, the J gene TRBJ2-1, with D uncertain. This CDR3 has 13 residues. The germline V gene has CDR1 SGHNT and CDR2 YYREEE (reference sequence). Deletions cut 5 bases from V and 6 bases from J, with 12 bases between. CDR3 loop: CASRPKGGNEQFF. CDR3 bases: TGTGCCAGCAGACCCAAGGGTGGCAATGAGCAGTTCTTC.

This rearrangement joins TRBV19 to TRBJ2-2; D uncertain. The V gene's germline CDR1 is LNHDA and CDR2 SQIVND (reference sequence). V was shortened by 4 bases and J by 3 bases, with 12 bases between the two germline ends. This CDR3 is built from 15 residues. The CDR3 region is CASSTRWVHTGELFF. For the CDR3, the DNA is TGTGCCAGTAGTACCCGCTGGGTGCACACCGGGGAGCTGTTTTTT.

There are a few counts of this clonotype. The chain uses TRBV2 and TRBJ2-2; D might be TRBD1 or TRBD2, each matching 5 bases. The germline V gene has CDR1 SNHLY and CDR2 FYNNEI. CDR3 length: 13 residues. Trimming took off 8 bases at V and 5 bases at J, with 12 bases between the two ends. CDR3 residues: CASGTDFTGELFF. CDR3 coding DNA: TGTGCCAGCGGGACGGACTTTACCGGGGAGCTGTTTTTT.

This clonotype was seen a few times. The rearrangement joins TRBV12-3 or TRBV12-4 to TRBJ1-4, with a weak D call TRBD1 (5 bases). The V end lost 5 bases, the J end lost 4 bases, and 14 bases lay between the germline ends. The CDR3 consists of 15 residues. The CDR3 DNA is TGTGCCAGCAGTAAAGGGACGGAATATAATGAAAAACTGTTTTTT. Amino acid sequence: CASSKGTEYNEKLFF.

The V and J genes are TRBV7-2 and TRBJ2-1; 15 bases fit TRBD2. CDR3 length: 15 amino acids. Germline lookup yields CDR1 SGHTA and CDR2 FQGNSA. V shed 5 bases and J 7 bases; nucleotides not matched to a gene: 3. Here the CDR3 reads CASSIGTSGGNEQFF. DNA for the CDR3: TGTGCCAGCAGCATAGGGACTAGCGGGGGGAATGAGCAGTTCTTC. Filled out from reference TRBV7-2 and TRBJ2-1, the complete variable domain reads GAGVSQSPSNKVTEKGKDVELRCDPISGHTALYWYRQSLGQGLEFLIYFQGNSAPDKSGLPSDRFSAERTGGSVSTLTIQRTQQEDSAVYLCASSIGTSGGNEQFFGPGTRLTVL.

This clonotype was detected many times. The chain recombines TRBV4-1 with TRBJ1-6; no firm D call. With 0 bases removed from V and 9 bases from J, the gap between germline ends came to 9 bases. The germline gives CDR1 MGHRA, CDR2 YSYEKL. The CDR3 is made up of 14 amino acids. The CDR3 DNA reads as TGCGCCAGCAGCCAAGATCAGACTAGTTCACCCCTCCACTTT. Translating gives CASSQDQTSSPLHF.

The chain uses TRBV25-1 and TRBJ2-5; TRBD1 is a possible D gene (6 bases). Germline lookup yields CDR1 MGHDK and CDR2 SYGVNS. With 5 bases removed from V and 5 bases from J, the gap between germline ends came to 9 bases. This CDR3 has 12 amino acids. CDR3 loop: CASSPRGETQYF. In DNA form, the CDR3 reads TGTGCCAGCAGTCCTAGGGGGGAGACCCAGTACTTC. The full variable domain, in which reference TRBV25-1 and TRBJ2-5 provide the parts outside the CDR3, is EADIYQTPRYLVIGTGKKITLECSQTMGHDKMYWYQQDPGMELHLIHYSYGVNSTEKGDLSSESTVSRIRTEHFPLTLESARPSHTSQYLCASSPRGETQYFGPGTRLLVL.

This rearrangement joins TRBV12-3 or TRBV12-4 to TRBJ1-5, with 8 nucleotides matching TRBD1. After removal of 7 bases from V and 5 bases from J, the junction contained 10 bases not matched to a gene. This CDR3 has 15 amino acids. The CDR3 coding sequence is TGTGCCAGCACCTCTCTTGGGACAGGCGATCAGCCCCAGCATTTT. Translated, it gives CASTSLGTGDQPQHF.